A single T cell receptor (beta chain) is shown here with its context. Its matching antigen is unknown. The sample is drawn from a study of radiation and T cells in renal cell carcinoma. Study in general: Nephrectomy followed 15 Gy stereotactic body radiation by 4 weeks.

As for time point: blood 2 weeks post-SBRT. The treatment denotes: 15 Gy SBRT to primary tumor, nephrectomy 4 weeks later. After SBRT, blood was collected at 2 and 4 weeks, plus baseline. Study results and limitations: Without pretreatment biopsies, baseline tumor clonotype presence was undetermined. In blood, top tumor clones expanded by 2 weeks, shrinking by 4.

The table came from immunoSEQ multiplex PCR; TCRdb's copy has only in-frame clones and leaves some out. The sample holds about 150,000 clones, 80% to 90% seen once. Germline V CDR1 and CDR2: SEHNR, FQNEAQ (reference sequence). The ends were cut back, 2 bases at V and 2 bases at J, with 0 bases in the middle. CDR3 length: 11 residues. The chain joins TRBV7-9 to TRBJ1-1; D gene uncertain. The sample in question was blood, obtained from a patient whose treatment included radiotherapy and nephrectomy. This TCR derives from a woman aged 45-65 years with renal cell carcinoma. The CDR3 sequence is CASSLNTEAFF. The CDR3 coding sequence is TGTGCCAGCAGCTTAAACACTGAAGCTTTCTTT.